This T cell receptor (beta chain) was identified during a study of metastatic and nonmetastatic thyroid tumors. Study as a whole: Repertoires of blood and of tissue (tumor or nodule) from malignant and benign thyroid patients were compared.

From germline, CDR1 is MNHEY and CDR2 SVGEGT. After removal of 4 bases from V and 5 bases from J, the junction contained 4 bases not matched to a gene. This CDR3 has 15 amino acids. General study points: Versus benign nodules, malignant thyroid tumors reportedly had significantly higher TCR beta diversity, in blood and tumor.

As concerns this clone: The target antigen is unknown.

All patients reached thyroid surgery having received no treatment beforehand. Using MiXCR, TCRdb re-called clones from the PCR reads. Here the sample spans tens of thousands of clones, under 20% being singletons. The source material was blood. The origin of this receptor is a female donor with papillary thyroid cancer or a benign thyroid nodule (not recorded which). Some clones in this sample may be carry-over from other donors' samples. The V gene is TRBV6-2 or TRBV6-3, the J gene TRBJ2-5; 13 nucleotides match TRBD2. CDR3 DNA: TGTGCCAGCAGTTGGACTAGCGGGAGTGGGGAGACCCAGTACTTC. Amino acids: CASSWTSGSGETQYF.